The 19 T cell receptor beta chains reported below all come from one sample, sequenced in a study of a mutant IDH1 vaccine in newly diagnosed glioma. The time point denotes: week 47, end of study. Every single dose of the vaccine, 300 ug of mutant IDH1 20-mer peptide, came with topical imiquimod. Antigens of these TCRs are unknown. Clones were read by immunoSEQ multiplex PCR, and TCRdb kept only the in-frame ones, dropping some. The repertoire holds approximately 50,000 clones, with around 80% as singletons. The starting material was PBMCs, obtained from a glioma patient whose treatment included an IDH1 peptide vaccine. The source of these receptors is a woman in her thirties or forties with glioma. Some clones in this sample may be carry-over from other donors' samples.

The V call is TRBV7-6, the J call TRBJ1-5; 7 bases map to TRBD1. This CDR3 comprises 14 residues. Germline V lookup: CDR1 SGHVS, CDR2 FNYEAQ. Trimming removed 4 bases from V and 6 bases from J; junction bases left unmatched: 6. Here the CDR3 DNA reads TGTGCCAGCAGCTCCAGGGGGGAAGGTCAGCCCCAGCATTTT. It translates to CASSSRGEGQPQHF.

This rearrangement joins TRBV7-8 to TRBJ2-5, with TRBD2 matching over 12 bases. V was clipped by 3 bases and J by 5 bases; unmatched bases: 7. CDR1 is SGHVS, CDR2 FQNEAQ, per germline. The CDR3 is 16 residues long. The CDR3: CASSLASGGAGETQYF. The CDR3 DNA reads as TGTGCCAGCAGCTTGGCTAGCGGGGGGGCGGGGGAGACCCAGTACTTC.

CDR3 nucleotide sequence: TGCGCCAGCAGCTCAGCTATACAGGGGTATTCCGGCTACACCTTC. Translation gives CASSSAIQGYSGYTF. The V and J genes are TRBV5-1 and TRBJ1-2; 7 positions match TRBD1. J lost 8 bases, V lost 3 bases, and 13 bases had no gene match. CDR1 is SGHRS, CDR2 YFSETQ, per germline. The CDR3 loop spans 15 amino acids.

The chain's CDR3 is CASSQEWTDSFGGYTF. Here the CDR3 DNA reads TGCGCCAGCAGCCAAGAATGGACCGACAGTTTTGGTGGCTACACCTTC. This chain uses TRBV4-3 with TRBJ1-2; possibly TRBD1 for D (5 bases). Trimming left V 0 bases short and J 7 bases short, with 18 bases between. The CDR3 has 16 residues. Germline CDR1 and CDR2: LGHNA and YSLEER.

The table lists this clone with a few counts. The rearrangement joins TRBV10-1 to TRBJ2-3; 12 positions agree with TRBD2. CDR3 length: 16 residues. Germline V lookup: CDR1 WNHNN, CDR2 SYGVQD (reference sequence). The V gene end was trimmed by 10 bases and the J gene end by 3 bases; junction bases not matched to a gene: 11. CDR3 bases: TGCGCCACCTCGAACCTCGGACTAGCGGGGACAGATACGCAGTATTTT. Its translation is CATSNLGLAGTDTQYF.

This clone was counted once. This chain links TRBV15 with TRBJ2-3; 12 bases agree with TRBD1. CDR3 length: 16 residues. The junction had 8 bases not matched to a gene; V was cut back by 5 bases and J by 5 bases. The germline V gene has CDR1 LNHNV and CDR2 YYDKDF (reference sequence). In nucleotides, the CDR3 is TGTGCCACCAGCCGACCGGGACAGGGGGCCCGAGATACGCAGTATTTT. Encoded protein: CATSRPGQGARDTQYF.

For the CDR3, the DNA is TGTGCCAGTAGTCGGACAGAGGAGCAGTTCTTC. Translated, it gives CASSRTEEQFF. J is TRBJ2-1 and V is TRBV19; weak D call: TRBD1 (6 bases). There are 11 residues in the CDR3. V lost 5 bases and J 10 bases, leaving 9 bases between the germline ends. CDR1 is LNHDA, CDR2 SQIVND, per germline (reference sequence).

This clone was counted once. The J gene is TRBJ2-5, the V gene TRBV30; no clear D. The CDR3 runs to 12 residues. Trimming shortened V by 3 bases and J by 5 bases, and 10 bases separated the two germline ends. CDR1 is GTSNPN, CDR2 SVGIG, per germline (reference sequence). CDR3 residues: CAWSTMEETQYF. The DNA for the CDR3 is TGTGCCTGGAGCACAATGGAGGAGACCCAGTACTTC.

The chain joins TRBV5-1 to TRBJ2-5, with D perhaps matching TRBD2 (6 bases). Trimming took 6 bases from V and 2 from J, leaving 14 bases between them. Germline V gene sequence: CDR1 SGHRS, CDR2 YFSETQ. CDR3 length: 14 residues. CDR3 coding DNA: TGCGCCAGCACCCAGCTCGCGGGGCAAGAGACCCAGTACTTC. This codes for CASTQLAGQETQYF.

This clone was observed once. V usage is TRBV30 and J usage is TRBJ2-3; TRBD2 agrees at 9 bases. The CDR3 extends over 14 amino acids. V shed 3 bases and J 3 bases; nucleotides not matched to a gene: 4. CDR1 and CDR2 (germline): GTSNPN, SVGIG (reference sequence). The CDR3 sequence: CAWSRTSVTDTQYF. The DNA for the CDR3 is TGTGCCTGGAGCAGGACTAGCGTTACAGATACGCAGTATTTT.

The rearrangement links TRBV11-2 to TRBJ2-5; TRBD2 aligns across 9 bases. V lost 4 bases to trimming and J lost 5 bases; unmatched junction nucleotides: 17. The germline V gene encodes CDR1 SGHAT and CDR2 FQNNGV. The CDR3 loop spans 18 amino acids. The CDR3 coding sequence is TGTGCCAGCAGCTATCCCCCCGGCGGCGGGGGGGCCGGGGAGACCCAGTACTTC. Translation gives CASSYPPGGGGAGETQYF.

The chain has TRBV7-8 and TRBJ2-7, with a possible D match to TRBD1 (5 bases). This CDR3 has 16 amino acids. CDR1 SGHVS and CDR2 FQNEAQ come from the germline V gene. Trimming took off 0 bases at V and 6 bases at J, with 18 bases between the two ends. The DNA of the CDR3 is TGTGCCAGCAGCTTAGCGGAGCCAGGGTTGAGTCTCGAGCAGTACTTC. It yields the protein CASSLAEPGLSLEQYF.

The chain couples TRBV5-1 to TRBJ2-1; TRBD2 is a possible D gene (7 bases). Germline-derived CDR1 and CDR2 are SGHRS and YFSETQ. This CDR3 is built from 16 residues. V was cut by 2 bases and J by 7 bases, with 19 bases left in between. This CDR3 is CASSFDLRGGGNEQFF. The CDR3 bases are TGCGCCAGCAGCTTCGACCTAAGGGGGGGCGGTAATGAGCAGTTCTTC.

The chain uses TRBV6-4 and TRBJ2-2; 15 nucleotides agree with TRBD2. The CDR3 loop spans 17 amino acids. Germline CDR1 MRHNA, CDR2 SNTAGT. Trimming at V came to 5 bases and at J to 0 bases, leaving 1 base not matched to a gene. The CDR3 sequence: CASSRTSGGANTGELFF. In nucleotides, the CDR3 is TGTGCCAGCAGTCGGACTAGCGGGGGGGCGAACACCGGGGAGCTGTTTTTT.

The V gene is TRBV30, the J gene TRBJ1-1, with a tentative D call TRBD1 (6 bases). Germline V CDR1 and CDR2: GTSNPN, SVGIG (reference sequence). Trimming left V 3 bases short and J 8 bases short, with 16 bases between. The CDR3 loop spans 13 amino acids. DNA of the CDR3: TGTGCCTGGAGCAGGGGCCAGGTTCCGGAAGCTTTCTTT. As protein: CAWSRGQVPEAFF.

With regard to this clone: This is likely a read error, given that the CDR3 carries no conserved phenylalanine or tryptophan at its end. The genes are TRBV2 and TRBJ2-7; TRBD1 or TRBD2 may be the D gene (5 bases each). Trimming shortened V by 8 bases and J by 0 bases, and 17 bases separated the two germline ends. The CDR3 loop spans 15 amino acids. Germline lookup yields CDR1 SNHLY and CDR2 FYNNEI. CDR3 nucleotides: TGTGCCAGCCGCGAAGTGGGGGTGAGCTCCTACGAGCAGTACTCC. Encoded protein: CASREVGVSSYEQYS.

This clone was picked up one time. The CDR3 is CASRTTGGSYEQYF. In DNA form, the CDR3 reads TGTGCCAGTAGGACCACAGGGGGTAGTTACGAGCAGTACTTC. The rearrangement links TRBV19 to TRBJ2-7, with TRBD1 matching over 8 bases. This CDR3 region has 14 residues. J lost 4 bases, V lost 6 bases, and 8 bases had no gene match. CDR1 and CDR2 from the germline V gene are LNHDA and SQIVND (reference sequence).

This chain uses TRBV6-5 with TRBJ2-7; D is unclear. V lost 2 bases, J lost 3 bases, and 8 bases lay in between. The CDR3 length is 13 residues. Germline V gives CDR1 MNHEY, CDR2 SVGAGI. The CDR3 nucleotides are TGTGCCAGCAGTTACGAGAAGGGCTACGAGCAGTACTTC. Its protein product is CASSYEKGYEQYF.

The rearrangement uses TRBV5-1 and TRBJ2-5; D possibly corresponds to TRBD2 (6 bases). Between the trimmed V and J ends, which lost 7 bases and 3 bases, there was a span of 19 bases. The germline V gene encodes CDR1 SGHRS and CDR2 YFSETQ. The CDR3 totals 15 residues. CDR3 bases: TGCGCCAGCGGACTAACAGGCCGACGTGAAGAGACCCAGTACTTC. Its protein is CASGLTGRREETQYF.